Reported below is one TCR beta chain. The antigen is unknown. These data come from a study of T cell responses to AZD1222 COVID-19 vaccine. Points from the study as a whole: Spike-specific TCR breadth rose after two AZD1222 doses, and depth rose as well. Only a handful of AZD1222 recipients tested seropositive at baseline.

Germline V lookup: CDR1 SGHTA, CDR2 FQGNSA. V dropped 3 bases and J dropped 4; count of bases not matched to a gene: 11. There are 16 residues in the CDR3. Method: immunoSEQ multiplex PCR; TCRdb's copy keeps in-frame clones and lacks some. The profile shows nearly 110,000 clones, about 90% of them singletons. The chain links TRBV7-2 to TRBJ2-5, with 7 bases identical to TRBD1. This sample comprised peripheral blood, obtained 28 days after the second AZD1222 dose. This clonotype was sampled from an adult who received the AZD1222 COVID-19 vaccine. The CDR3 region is CASSFRIGGGSETQYF. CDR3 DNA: TGTGCCAGCAGCTTCCGGATAGGGGGCGGCTCAGAGACCCAGTACTTC.